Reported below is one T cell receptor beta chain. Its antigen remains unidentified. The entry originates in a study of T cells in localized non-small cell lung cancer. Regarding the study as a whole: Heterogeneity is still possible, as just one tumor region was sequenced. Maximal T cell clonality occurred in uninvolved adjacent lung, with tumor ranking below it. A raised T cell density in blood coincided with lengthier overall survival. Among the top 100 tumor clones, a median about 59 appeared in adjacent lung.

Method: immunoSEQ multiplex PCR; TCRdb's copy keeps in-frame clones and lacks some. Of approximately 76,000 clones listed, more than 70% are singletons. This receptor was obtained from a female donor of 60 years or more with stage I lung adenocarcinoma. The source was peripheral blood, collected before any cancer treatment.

CDR3 sequence reads: CAIRKDPRSSYEQYF. The CDR3 DNA reads as TGTGCCATCAGAAAGGACCCGCGCAGCTCCTACGAGCAGTACTTC. This sequence joins TRBV10-3 and TRBJ2-7; D is undetermined. Germline CDR1 ENHRY, CDR2 SYGVKD. The CDR3 has 15 amino acids. V was cut by 6 bases and J by 0 bases, with 15 bases left in between.